This TCR beta chain was found in a study of blood T cell repertoires in COVID-19. The overall study: Acute-phase and convalescent COVID-19 samples originated in the United States, Italy and Spain.

J gave up 7 bases and V 5 bases, and 8 bases lay outside the gene matches. CDR3 size: 15 residues. The germline gives CDR1 LNHDA, CDR2 SQIVND (reference sequence). TCRdb's table, derived via immunoSEQ multiplex PCR, lists solely in-frame clones and lacks some. Of fewer than 200,000 clones in the sample, 76% were seen once. The sequence derives from a woman between 50 and 59 years old with active or convalescent COVID-19. Sequences were obtained from peripheral blood. The J gene is TRBJ1-6, the V gene TRBV19; 7 bases are a match to TRBD1. Written as DNA, the CDR3 is TGTGCCAGTAGTCCCTCCGGGACAGCAAATTCACCCCTCCACTTT. Amino acids: CASSPSGTANSPLHF. The variable domain in full, completed from reference TRBV19 and TRBJ1-6, reads DGGITQSPKYLFRKEGQNVTLSCEQNLNHDAMYWYRQDPGQGLRLIYYSQIVNDFQKGDIAEGYSVSREKKESFPLTVTSAQKNPTAFYLCASSPSGTANSPLHFGNGTRLTVT.